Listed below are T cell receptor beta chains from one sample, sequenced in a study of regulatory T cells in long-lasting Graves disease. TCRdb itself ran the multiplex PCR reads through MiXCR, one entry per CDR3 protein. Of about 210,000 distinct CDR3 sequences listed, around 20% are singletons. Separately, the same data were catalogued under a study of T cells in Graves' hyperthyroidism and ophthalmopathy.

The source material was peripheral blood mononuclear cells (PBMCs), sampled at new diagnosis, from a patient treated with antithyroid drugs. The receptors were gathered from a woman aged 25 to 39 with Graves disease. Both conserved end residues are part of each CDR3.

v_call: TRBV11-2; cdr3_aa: CASSLVALETQYF
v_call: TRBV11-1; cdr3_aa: CASSLTGGNEQYF
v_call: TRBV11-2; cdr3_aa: CASSDIGGASGPLHF
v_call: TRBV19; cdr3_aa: CASSIDLAAAATNEKLFF
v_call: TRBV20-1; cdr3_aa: CSAVGGNTGELFF
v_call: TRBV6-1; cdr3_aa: CASSEADYNEQFF
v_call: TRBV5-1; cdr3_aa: CASSLYGLAVSSTDTQYF
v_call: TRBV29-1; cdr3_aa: CSVELGVPEAFF
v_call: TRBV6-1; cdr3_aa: CASSEWVSTEAFF
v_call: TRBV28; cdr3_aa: CASSQGTGARNQPQHF
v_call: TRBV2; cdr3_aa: CASSPGKDYGYTF
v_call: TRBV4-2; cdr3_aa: CASSQEERGGRADTQYF
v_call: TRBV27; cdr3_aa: CASSLNPFLVGDQPQHF
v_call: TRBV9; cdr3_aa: CASSVAVWDTQYF
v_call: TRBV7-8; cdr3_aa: CASSRGVGRLLQGLNTEAFF
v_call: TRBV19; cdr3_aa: CASSITGMNTEAFF
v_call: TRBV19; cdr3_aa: CASSIAGQSYGYTF
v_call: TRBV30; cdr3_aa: CAWQTGAHFSTDTQYF
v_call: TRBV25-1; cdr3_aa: CASSGLLAGGEQYF
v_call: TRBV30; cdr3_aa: CAWGVGVKETQYF
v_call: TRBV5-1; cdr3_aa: CASSLFGLAYEQYF
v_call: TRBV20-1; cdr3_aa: CSAAWGTDTQYF
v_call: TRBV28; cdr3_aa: CATNTGGSGQPQHF
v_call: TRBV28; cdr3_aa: CASSLLQGQEFF
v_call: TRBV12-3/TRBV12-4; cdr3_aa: CASSLRDRGRVPYGYTF
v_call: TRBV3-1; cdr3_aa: CASSQAPGQGATEAFF
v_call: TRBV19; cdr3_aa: CASSILAGDENEQFF
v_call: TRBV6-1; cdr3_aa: CASRPRTGGNQPQHF
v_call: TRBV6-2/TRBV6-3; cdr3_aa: CASRGLGGYEQYF
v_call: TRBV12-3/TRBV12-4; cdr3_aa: CASSNRGLSTYNEQFF
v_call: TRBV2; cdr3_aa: CASSDIFGGSYEQYF
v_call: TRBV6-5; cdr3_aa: CASSYGQGYTDTQYF
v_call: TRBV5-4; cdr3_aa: CASSFYGGASYNEQFF
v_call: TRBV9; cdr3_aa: CASSAQGARGYEQYF
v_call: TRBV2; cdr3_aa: CATTQVPGEQYF
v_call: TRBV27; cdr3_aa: CASSSHRGAVETQYF
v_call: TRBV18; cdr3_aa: CASSQGTGIEQYF
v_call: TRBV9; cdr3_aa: CASSVTGRGYGYTF
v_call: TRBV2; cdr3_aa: CASNPGQLTETQYF
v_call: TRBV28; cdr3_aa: CASSLPLAGGPQETQYF
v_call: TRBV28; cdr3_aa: CASSLGHPTYEQYF
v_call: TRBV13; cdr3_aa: CASSSTGDPHEQYF
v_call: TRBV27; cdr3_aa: CASDPNEQYF
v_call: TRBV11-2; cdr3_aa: CASSSSGAAGTQYF
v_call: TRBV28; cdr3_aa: CASSPSGLTYEQYF
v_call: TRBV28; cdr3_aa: CASRLTGPKVDFF
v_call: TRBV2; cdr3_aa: CASSRGTPQGDTQYF
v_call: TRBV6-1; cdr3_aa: CATQTSGGNTQYF
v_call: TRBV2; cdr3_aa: CASRWDSPDTQYF
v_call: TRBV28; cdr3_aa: CASSSLGQGSSYEQYF
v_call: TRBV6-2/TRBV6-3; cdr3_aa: CASKTFRGPYSGYTF
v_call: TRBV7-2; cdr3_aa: CASSSSRAGATEAFF
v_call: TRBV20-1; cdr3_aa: CSARDIVTGKNIQYF